The 13 T cell receptor beta chains presented below share a single source sample, sequenced in a study of immune heterogeneity within non-small cell lung tumors. CDR3 of TCR beta was amplified by multiplex PCR that used 32 V and 13 J primers. TCRdb re-called the multiplex PCR reads through MiXCR, storing one row per CDR3 protein. Among some 6,000 distinct CDR3 sequences listed, more than 15% were seen once. Template material comprised bulk tumor genomic DNA at roughly 650 ng per sample. Several spatially distant biopsies were obtained per primary tumor intraoperatively. Enrolled patients presented with newly diagnosed, previously untreated non-small cell lung cancer and underwent curative surgery. Input material: lung tumor tissue. The receptors were sampled from a man in his forties or fifties with non-small cell lung cancer.

This clonotype came up a few times. A much larger clone is a single base away; this may be a read error. The chain links TRBV27 to TRBJ2-7; the D is unclear. Germline V gene sequence: CDR1 MNHEY, CDR2 SMNVEV (reference sequence). This CDR3 has 15 amino acids. CDR3 sequence (DNA): TGTGCCAGCAGCTCAATTGGGATGGGGTCCTACGAGCAGCACTTC. Its protein is CASSSIGMGSYEQHF.

This clonotype is medium-sized in the sample. V and J are TRBV19 and TRBJ2-1; D is ambiguous. The CDR3 contains 13 residues. CDR1 is LNHDA and CDR2 is SQIVND in the germline V gene (reference sequence). V was cut by 5 bases and J by 4 bases, with 9 bases left in between. The CDR3 reads CASSRQNYNEQFF. Here the CDR3 DNA reads TGTGCCAGTAGTCGGCAGAATTACAATGAGCAGTTCTTC.

To note about this clonotype: A single base separates this from a much larger clone, so it may be a read error. The chain uses TRBV7-2 and TRBJ1-6; D not resolved. This CDR3 has 14 residues. Germline V CDR1 and CDR2: SGHTA, FQGNSA. CDR3 bases: TGTGCCAGCAGCTCCGAGATACGTGGTTCACCCCACCACTTT. It yields the protein CASSSEIRGSPHHF.

This sequence joins TRBV5-6 and TRBJ2-3; TRBD2 agrees at 10 bases. The length of the CDR3 is 15 residues. The ends lost 4 bases at V and 2 bases at J; junction bases unmatched: 4. Germline V gene lookup returns CDR1 SGHDT and CDR2 YYEEEE. The CDR3 region is CASSLSGGATDTQYF. CDR3 nucleotides: TGTGCCAGCAGCCTCAGCGGGGGGGCCACAGATACGCAGTATTTT.

This clonotype was detected many times. The chain uses TRBV15 and TRBJ2-5; TRBD1 matches at 10 bases. In germline, CDR1 is LNHNV, CDR2 YYDKDF (reference sequence). The CDR3 extends over 17 amino acids. Trimming at V came to 1 base and at J to 1 base, leaving 6 bases not matched to a gene. The CDR3 DNA reads TGTGCCACCAGCAGAGGACAGGGGGCCCAATCCCAAGAGACCCAGTACTTC. This codes for CATSRGQGAQSQETQYF.

This clonotype is medium-sized by share. J is TRBJ1-4 and V is TRBV6-6, with D maybe TRBD1 (6 bases). This CDR3 has 15 residues. Trimming stripped 2 bases from V and 6 bases from J, with 13 bases between. The germline gives CDR1 MNHNY, CDR2 SVGAGI (reference sequence). The CDR3 DNA is TGTGCCAGCAGTTACGCCCGGGGGGCTCATGAAAAACTGTTTTTT. Protein product: CASSYARGAHEKLFF.

This clonotype rates as medium-sized. The V call is TRBV20-1, the J call TRBJ2-1, with 10 nucleotides matching TRBD1. The length of the CDR3 is 17 residues. Trimming at V came to 2 bases and at J to 3 bases, leaving 10 bases not matched to a gene. The V gene's germline CDR1 is DFQATT and CDR2 SNEGSKA (reference sequence). CDR3 DNA: TGCAGTGCTAGAATCCCCCGACAGGGGGCTGGCTACAATGAGCAGTTCTTC. Amino acid sequence: CSARIPRQGAGYNEQFF.

This clonotype was seen a few times. The chain uses TRBV2 and TRBJ2-3; D is unclear. The germline V gene has CDR1 SNHLY and CDR2 FYNNEI. The CDR3 sequence is 14 residues long. V lost 8 bases to trimming and J lost 0 bases, with 12 bases between them. The CDR3 nucleotides read TGTGCCAGCGGTAGGAGTTTTAGCACAGATACGCAGTATTTT. Protein sequence: CASGRSFSTDTQYF.

Comments on this clonotype: A read error may explain this, as a much larger clone is one base away. The chain joins TRBV5-1 to TRBJ1-5; 8 nucleotides line up with TRBD1. The CDR3 runs to 13 residues. J gave up 9 bases and V 2 bases, and 4 bases lay outside the gene matches. Germline assignment: CDR1 SGHRS and CDR2 YFSETQ. CDR3 sequence: CASSLQGELPQHF. The CDR3 DNA reads TGCGCCAGCAGCTTACAGGGGGAACTGCCCCAGCATTTT.

As regards this clonotype: This may be a read error: a much more frequent sequence differs by one nucleotide. The chain has TRBV5-1 and TRBJ1-3, with unresolved D. V was pared by 0 bases and J by 8 bases, with 15 bases between. The CDR3 covers 15 residues. In germline, CDR1 is SGHRS, CDR2 YFSETQ. The CDR3 loop is CASSLVEPTRDTIYF. In DNA form, the CDR3 reads TGCGCCAGCAGCTTGGTGGAACCGACCAGAGACACCATATATTTT. The variable domain in full, with the rest retrieved from reference TRBV5-1 and TRBJ1-3, is KAGVTQTPRYLIKTRGQQVTLSCSPISGHRSVSWYQQTPGQGLQFLFEYFSETQRNKGNFPGRFSGRQFSNSRSEMNVSTLELGDSALYLCASSLVEPTRDTIYFGEGSWLTVV.

This clonotype was detected many times. The V call is TRBV12-3 or TRBV12-4, the J call TRBJ2-7; a weak D match, TRBD1 (5 bases). V was trimmed by 4 bases and J by 1 base, leaving 14 bases between them. The CDR3 totals 15 residues. This CDR3 is CASSWIGAGSYEQYF. CDR3 in DNA: TGTGCCAGCAGTTGGATTGGGGCAGGGTCCTACGAGCAGTACTTC.

By share, this clonotype counts as medium-sized (0.01 to 0.1%). The chain couples TRBV7-9 to TRBJ1-1; 7 bases align to TRBD1. This CDR3 has 14 residues. From germline, CDR1 is SEHNR and CDR2 FQNEAQ (reference sequence). Unmatched junction bases numbered 2, after V lost 3 bases and J lost 1 base. The CDR3 reads CASSLGQTNTEAFF. The CDR3 region has the DNA TGTGCCAGCAGCTTGGGACAGACGAACACTGAAGCTTTCTTT.

This clonotype qualifies as medium-sized. The V and J genes are TRBV11-2 and TRBJ2-3, with no clear D. CDR1 is SGHAT, CDR2 FQNNGV, per germline. The CDR3 length is 13 residues. V was cut by 2 bases and J by 7 bases, with 10 bases left in between. The CDR3, as DNA: TGTGCCAGCAGCTTAACAGCTTCCTATACGCAGTATTTT. This gives the protein CASSLTASYTQYF. Full variable domain (rest looked up from reference TRBV11-2 and TRBJ2-3): EAGVAQSPRYKIIEKRQSVAFWCNPISGHATLYWYQQILGQGPKLLIQFQNNGVVDDSQLPKDRFSAERLKGVDSTLKIQPAKLEDSAVYLCASSLTASYTQYFGPGTRLTVL.